Listed below are T cell receptor beta chains from one sample, sequenced in a study of cytomegalovirus exposure and HLA in healthy donors. Sequencing was performed with immunoSEQ multiplex PCR; in TCRdb, only in-frame clones are kept and a portion is missing. The sample comprises around 150,000 clones, around 90% of which are singletons, and more than 0.5% rests with the top ten. Sequenced material: PBMCs. The receptors were gathered from a woman in her thirties or forties in good health and CMV-seronegative. The conserved cysteine and the conserved F or W are not part of the CDR3 here. Each record gives: J gene, V gene, CDR3 protein.

>TRBJ1-1|TRBV27
ASRLTGGTEAF
>NA|TRBV7-6
ASSQDIRHYEQY
>TRBJ2-7|TRBV11-3
AGSPRIGVGEQY
>TRBJ2-1|TRBV2
ASGDRDEQF
>TRBJ2-7|TRBV7-9
ASSGTTYEQY
>TRBJ2-3|TRBV5-1
ASSLTSSASTDTQY
>TRBJ2-7|TRBV2
ATEENYEQY
>TRBJ1-4|TRBV5-1
ASSLAPGQSNEKLF
>TRBJ2-3|TRBV6-5
ASSSSGLAPTDTQY
>TRBJ1-1|TRBV5-5
ASSFTGTGEAF
>TRBJ2-1|TRBV28
ATTSGLYNEQF
>TRBJ2-7|TRBV7-2
ASSLGRVPYEQY
>TRBJ1-1|TRBV28
ASSFTVWGQGRIGSF
>TRBJ2-1|TRBV4-3
ASSHLGRNEQF
>TRBJ2-7|TRBV21-1
ASSAKEDYEQY
>TRBJ2-1|TRBV7-3
ASSSTGGNEQF